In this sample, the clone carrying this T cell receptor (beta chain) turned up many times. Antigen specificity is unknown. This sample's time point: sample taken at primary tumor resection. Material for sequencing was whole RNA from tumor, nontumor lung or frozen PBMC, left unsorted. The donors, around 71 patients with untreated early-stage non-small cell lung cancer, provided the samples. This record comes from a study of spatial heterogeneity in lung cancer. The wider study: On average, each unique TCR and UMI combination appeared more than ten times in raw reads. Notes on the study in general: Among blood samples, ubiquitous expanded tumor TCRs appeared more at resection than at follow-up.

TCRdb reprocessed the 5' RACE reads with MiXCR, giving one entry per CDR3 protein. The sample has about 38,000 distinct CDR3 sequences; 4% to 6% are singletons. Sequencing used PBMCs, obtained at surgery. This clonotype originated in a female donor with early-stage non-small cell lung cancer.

The CDR3 here is CASSSIIGVAGNTIYF. The CDR3 coding sequence is TGTGCCAGCAGTTCAATTATCGGGGTTGCTGGAAACACCATATATTTT. V and J are TRBV28 and TRBJ1-3; no clear D. The length of the CDR3 is 16 residues. Trimming took 4 bases from V and 2 from J, leaving 15 bases between them. Germline V gene data show CDR1 as MDHEN and CDR2 as SYDVKM.